Presented here are 8 T cell receptor beta chains from one specimen sequenced in a study of early T cells in non-severe SARS-CoV-2 infection (dated by TCRdb to the early 2020s). Library preparation used 5' RACE. Instrument on record: NextSeq 500. TCRdb trimmed public reads at Q25 via fastp, called clones via MiXCR and kept in-frame beta chains. One record per CDR3 amino acid sequence lists the most common genes and DNA. The sample data list roughly 56,000 distinct CDR3 sequences, and over 9.5% of these were observed just once. The ten largest clones capture approximately 6.5% of the sample. The sequenced sample was whole blood. The receptor source for this set is an adult who was a healthcare worker with PCR-confirmed SARS-CoV-2 infection or an uninfected control (not recorded which).

The chain links TRBV12-3 or TRBV12-4 to TRBJ2-5, with D tentatively TRBD1 (6 bases). V lost 6 bases, J lost 3 bases, and 11 bases lay in between. The CDR3 has 13 amino acids. The DNA for the CDR3 is TGTGCCAGCAGGCAGACAGGAGAAGAGACCCAGTACTTC. Protein: CASRQTGEETQYF.

This clonotype was seen at least ten times. V usage is TRBV27 and J usage is TRBJ2-1; 8 bases agree with TRBD1. The CDR3 is 13 amino acids. Germline CDR1 reads MNHEY; CDR2 reads SMNVEV (reference sequence). J lost 8 bases, V lost 5 bases, and 5 bases had no gene match. The CDR3: CASSRDRGYEQFF. The CDR3, as DNA: TGTGCCAGCAGTAGAGACAGGGGATATGAGCAGTTCTTC.

The J gene is TRBJ1-1, the V gene TRBV20-1; D gene ambiguous. Germline assignment: CDR1 DFQATT and CDR2 SNEGSKA (reference sequence). V was shortened by 2 bases and J by 1 base, with 8 bases between the two germline ends. The CDR3 has 13 residues. The CDR3 DNA sequence: TGCAGTGCTAGAAATGACAAGAACACTGAAGCTTTCTTT. Translation gives CSARNDKNTEAFF.

The sample holds a few counts of this clonotype. The chain combines TRBV9 with TRBJ2-3; no firm D call. V shed 4 bases and J shed 4 bases, with 7 bases lying between them. This CDR3 has 12 amino acids. The germline CDR1 and CDR2 sequences are SGDLS and YYNGEE. The CDR3 DNA reads TGTGCCAGCAGCTTCCGATCAGATACGCAGTATTTT. It yields the protein CASSFRSDTQYF.

This clonotype was observed many times. The chain has TRBV12-3 or TRBV12-4 and TRBJ2-1; 7 nucleotides match TRBD1. V dropped 4 bases and J dropped 6; count of bases not matched to a gene: 12. This CDR3 comprises 16 residues. The CDR3 DNA follows: TGTGCCAGCAGTTCCCCGACAGGGAGTATACGCAATGAGCAGTTCTTC. It codes for CASSSPTGSIRNEQFF.

The V and J genes are TRBV7-6 and TRBJ2-3; 7 bases line up with TRBD2. The germline V gene has CDR1 SGHVS and CDR2 FNYEAQ. This CDR3 region has 18 residues. Trimming at V came to 6 bases and at J to 5 bases, leaving 20 bases not matched to a gene. The CDR3 here is CASSSGNAGASLGDTQYF. As DNA, the CDR3 is TGTGCCAGCAGTTCTGGGAATGCGGGAGCCTCTTTGGGAGATACGCAGTATTTT.

The V and J genes are TRBV20-1 and TRBJ2-3; 14 bases are shared with TRBD2. The CDR3 has 15 residues. CDR1 is DFQATT, CDR2 SNEGSKA, per germline (reference sequence). J lost 5 bases, V lost 4 bases, and 5 bases had no gene match. The CDR3 region is CSANGGLAGGDTQYF. CDR3 DNA sequence: TGCAGTGCTAACGGCGGACTAGCGGGAGGAGATACGCAGTATTTT.

This clonotype was detected ten times or more. The genes are TRBV11-2 and TRBJ1-3; D gene unclear. This CDR3 comprises 16 residues. The V end was cut by 1 base, the J end by 0 bases, with 10 bases between. Germline CDR1 and CDR2: SGHAT and FQNNGV. CDR3 residues: CASSLVTRGSGNTIYF. CDR3 DNA sequence: TGTGCCAGCAGCTTAGTAACCCGGGGCTCTGGAAACACCATATATTTT.